These 24 T cell receptor beta chains share one sample of origin, sequenced in a study of cytomegalovirus exposure and HLA in healthy donors (dated by TCRdb to between 2016 and 2019). Library generation was performed with the immunoSEQ multiplex PCR assay. For the multiplex PCR, a mixture combining 60 forward primers for TCR Vbeta segments and 13 reverse primers for TCR Jbeta segments was used. TCRdb took this table from immuneACCESS and kept in-frame rearrangements with V and J called. Such tables lack part of the clones; where checked against another copy, unresolved V genes explain under half of the gap, and the rest is unexplained. The sample table lists around 200,000 clones, about 85% of them with a count of one. The ten most abundant clones make up roughly a tenth of the sample. Input material: PBMCs. The receptors stem from a woman in her 50s in good health and CMV-seropositive.

J is TRBJ1-1 and V is TRBV20-1, with D possibly matching TRBD1 (6 bases). V was pared by 5 bases and J by 5 bases, with 9 bases between. Germline V CDR1 and CDR2: DFQATT, SNEGSKA (reference sequence). This CDR3 spans 11 amino acids. CDR3 in DNA: TGCAGTGCTCCGAGGGGGACTGAAGCTTTCTTT. Encoded protein: CSAPRGTEAFF.

The genes are TRBV6-5 and TRBJ2-7; 8 bases map to TRBD2. The CDR3 is 15 residues long. V shed 6 bases and J 3 bases; nucleotides not matched to a gene: 10. Germline-derived CDR1 and CDR2 are MNHEY and SVGAGI. The CDR3, as DNA: TGTGCCAGCAGCTCCGGAGGCGGGGGGAGCTACGAGCAGTACTTC. Amino acid sequence: CASSSGGGGSYEQYF.

The chain has TRBV6-5 and TRBJ2-7; TRBD1 might be the D (6 bases). V was clipped by 5 bases and J by 0 bases, with 17 bases between them. Per germline, CDR1 MNHEY and CDR2 SVGAGI. The CDR3 is 16 amino acids. The CDR3: CASSNLPGQGSYEQYF. CDR3 coding DNA: TGTGCCAGCAGTAACTTACCGGGACAAGGCTCCTACGAGCAGTACTTC.

The chain uses TRBV18 and TRBJ1-4; TRBD1 aligns across 8 bases. The CDR3 spans 14 residues. CDR1 KGHSH and CDR2 LQKENI come from the germline V gene. V lost 3 bases, J lost 8 bases, and 5 bases stayed unmatched. CDR3 residues: CASSPGQGGEKLFF. The CDR3 DNA reads as TGTGCCAGCTCACCCGGACAGGGTGGCGAAAAACTGTTTTTT.

The gene calls are TRBV7-9 and TRBJ1-1; 10 positions match TRBD1. The CDR3 runs to 14 residues. Germline V CDR1 and CDR2: SEHNR, FQNEAQ (reference sequence). Trimming at V came to 4 bases and at J to 5 bases, leaving 4 bases not matched to a gene. DNA of the CDR3: TGTGCCAGCAGCTGGTGGGACAGGGGAACTGAAGCTTTCTTT. It is translated as CASSWWDRGTEAFF. Based on the CDR3 plus reference TRBV7-9 and TRBJ1-1, the full variable domain is DTGVSQNPRHKITKRGQNVTFRCDPISEHNRLYWYRQTLGQGPEFLTYFQNEAQLEKSRLLSDRFSAERPKGSFSTLEIQRTEQGDSAMYLCASSWWDRGTEAFFGQGTRLTVV.

The chain recombines TRBV11-2 with TRBJ2-5; tentatively, D is TRBD2 (5 bases). With 0 bases removed from V and 7 bases from J, the gap between germline ends came to 21 bases. CDR3 size: 17 residues. The V gene's germline CDR1 is SGHAT and CDR2 FQNNGV. The CDR3 sequence is CASSLDLETNTRGTQYF. CDR3 DNA: TGTGCCAGCAGCTTAGATCTCGAGACGAACACCCGGGGGACCCAGTACTTC.

V usage is TRBV7-9 and J usage is TRBJ1-1; D not certain. Trimming left V 7 bases short and J 1 base short, with 10 bases between. Germline CDR1 reads SEHNR; CDR2 reads FQNEAQ (reference sequence). This CDR3 has 13 residues. The CDR3 DNA is TGTGCCAGCAAGAAAGCCGGGAACACTGAAGCTTTCTTT. Translation gives CASKKAGNTEAFF.

The chain couples TRBV4-3 to TRBJ2-3; D is possibly TRBD2 (5 bases). The CDR3 sequence is 15 residues long. The V end lost 0 bases, the J end lost 6 bases, and 13 bases lay between the germline ends. Germline V gives CDR1 LGHNA, CDR2 YSLEER. CDR3 DNA sequence: TGCGCCAGCAGCCAAGACCTTGCTAGAGGGGATACGCAGTATTTT. Translated: CASSQDLARGDTQYF.

The chain employs TRBV19 and TRBJ1-5; D is ambiguous. Trimming took 5 bases from V and 2 from J, leaving 10 bases between them. Looked up from germline, CDR1 is LNHDA and CDR2 is SQIVND (reference sequence). This CDR3 has 14 residues. The CDR3 DNA sequence: TGTGCCAGTAGTTTTCCTGCAGGCAATCAGCCCCAGCATTTT. It codes for CASSFPAGNQPQHF. Looking up the rest from reference TRBV19 and TRBJ1-5 gives the full variable domain: DGGITQSPKYLFRKEGQNVTLSCEQNLNHDAMYWYRQDPGQGLRLIYYSQIVNDFQKGDIAEGYSVSREKKESFPLTVTSAQKNPTAFYLCASSFPAGNQPQHFGDGTRLSIL.

The CDR3: CATSLDRGGTNEKLFF. The CDR3 nucleotides read TGTGCCACCAGCTTGGACAGGGGGGGAACTAATGAAAAACTGTTTTTT. The genes are TRBV15 and TRBJ1-4; 10 bases agree with TRBD1. The CDR3 is made up of 16 amino acids. J was trimmed by 1 base and V by 5 bases; bases with no gene match: 4. Germline CDR1 LNHNV, CDR2 YYDKDF (reference sequence). Full variable domain (missing parts from reference TRBV15 and TRBJ1-4): DAMVIQNPRYQVTQFGKPVTLSCSQTLNHNVMYWYQQKSSQAPKLLFHYYDKDFNNEADTPDNFQSRRPNTSFCFLDIRSPGLGDTAMYLCATSLDRGGTNEKLFFGSGTQLSVL.

The genes are TRBV5-6 and TRBJ1-4; 8 bases match TRBD1. Germline V gives CDR1 SGHDT, CDR2 YYEEEE. Trimming at V came to 4 bases and at J to 6 bases, leaving 5 bases not matched to a gene. This CDR3 region has 14 residues. The CDR3 is CASSPWTGHEKLFF. The CDR3 bases are TGTGCCAGCAGCCCTTGGACAGGGCATGAAAAACTGTTTTTT.

The gene calls are TRBV11-1 and TRBJ2-1; D might be TRBD2 (6 bases). CDR3 length: 13 residues. With 4 bases removed from V and 12 bases from J, the gap between germline ends came to 16 bases. Germline V CDR1 and CDR2: SGHAT, FQDESV (reference sequence). The CDR3 region is CASSWLGGDLQFF. CDR3 nucleotide sequence: TGTGCCAGCAGCTGGTTAGGCGGGGACCTGCAGTTCTTC. Full variable domain (outside the CDR3, taken from reference TRBV11-1 and TRBJ2-1): EAEVAQSPRYKITEKSQAVAFWCDPISGHATLYWYRQILGQGPELLVQFQDESVVDDSQLPKDRFSAERLKGVDSTLKIQPAELGDSAMYLCASSWLGGDLQFFGPGTRLTVL.

This clone came up a few times. V is TRBV2 and J is TRBJ1-4; D unresolved. The ends were cut back, 5 bases at V and 6 bases at J, with 10 bases in the middle. The CDR3 runs 13 residues. CDR1 and CDR2 from the germline V gene are SNHLY and FYNNEI. CDR3 DNA: TGTGCCAGCAGTTTATCGAGAGATGAAAAACTGTTTTTT. Its protein is CASSLSRDEKLFF.

The chain is built from TRBV5-4 and TRBJ2-5, with 9 bases lining up with TRBD2. Trimming took 2 bases from V and 5 from J; bases not matched to a gene: 7. This CDR3 is 15 amino acids long. Per the germline V gene, CDR1 is SGHNT and CDR2 is YYREEE (reference sequence). The CDR3 DNA is TGTGCCAGCAGCTTCGGTAGCGGGGGCGGGGAGACCCAGTACTTC. This encodes CASSFGSGGGETQYF.

This clone was recorded once. V is TRBV5-1 and J is TRBJ2-3; D unresolved. This CDR3 has 12 residues. V was cut by 0 bases and J by 5 bases, with 4 bases left in between. Germline lookup yields CDR1 SGHRS and CDR2 YFSETQ. The CDR3: CASSLDLDTQYF. The CDR3 DNA reads TGCGCCAGCAGCTTGGATCTAGATACGCAGTATTTT.

The chain combines TRBV27 with TRBJ1-6; 7 nucleotides align to TRBD1. The CDR3 has 15 amino acids. The trim removed 6 bases at V and 6 bases at J, leaving 8 bases unmatched. CDR1 MNHEY and CDR2 SMNVEV come from the germline V gene (reference sequence). The CDR3 sequence: CASSPGQATNSPLHF. The CDR3 DNA sequence: TGTGCCAGCAGCCCCGGACAGGCGACTAATTCACCCCTCCACTTT.

The V gene is TRBV5-1, the J gene TRBJ1-2, with a possible D match to TRBD1 (5 bases). There are 17 residues in the CDR3. The V end lost 3 bases, the J end lost 3 bases, and 21 bases lay between the germline ends. The germline gives CDR1 SGHRS, CDR2 YFSETQ. The CDR3: CASSSEGIGEDHYGYTF. Here the CDR3 DNA reads TGCGCCAGCAGCTCGGAGGGGATAGGGGAGGACCACTATGGCTACACCTTC.

The rearrangement joins TRBV5-8 to TRBJ1-5, with 8 bases lining up with TRBD1. Germline V gene data show CDR1 as SGHTS and CDR2 as YDEGEE. With 0 bases clipped from V and 4 bases from J, the junction kept 6 bases outside the gene matches. CDR3 length: 16 residues. This chain's CDR3 is CASSLARTGRNQPQHF. CDR3 bases: TGTGCCAGCAGCTTGGCTAGGACAGGGAGGAATCAGCCCCAGCATTTT.

The chain couples TRBV7-9 to TRBJ1-1, with 8 bases lining up with TRBD1. Germline V gene data show CDR1 as SEHNR and CDR2 as FQNEAQ (reference sequence). Trimming removed 5 bases from V and 2 bases from J; junction bases left unmatched: 7. This CDR3 region has 15 residues. Here the CDR3 reads CASSLDRGENTEAFF. The CDR3 DNA follows: TGTGCCAGCAGCCTCGACAGGGGCGAAAACACTGAAGCTTTCTTT.

This clone appeared a few times. The CDR3, as DNA: TGTGCCAGCAGCTACGGGGGTCCCTTGGCAGATACGCAGTATTTT. It is translated as CASSYGGPLADTQYF. The J gene is TRBJ2-3, the V gene TRBV7-9; weak D call: TRBD2 (6 bases). V lost 4 bases, J lost 4 bases, and 15 bases lay in between. The CDR3 has 15 amino acids. From germline, CDR1 is SEHNR and CDR2 FQNEAQ (reference sequence).

The rearrangement links TRBV9 to TRBJ1-1, with TRBD1 matching 10 bases. Germline V gene lookup returns CDR1 SGDLS and CDR2 YYNGEE. The V and J ends lost 6 bases and 1 base, in that order; junction bases with no gene match: 9. The CDR3 consists of 16 residues. Here the CDR3 reads CASTPKRDRGNTEAFF. The CDR3 DNA is TGTGCCAGCACCCCAAAGAGGGACAGGGGGAACACTGAAGCTTTCTTT.

CDR3 in DNA: TGTGCCAGCAGCTTAGGACAGGGTTATAATTCACCCCTCCACTTT. It specifies CASSLGQGYNSPLHF. The chain has TRBV7-6 and TRBJ1-6, with TRBD1 matching 7 bases. Germline V gives CDR1 SGHVS, CDR2 FNYEAQ. V lost 1 base and J lost 4; bases outside the gene matches: 1. This CDR3 comprises 15 residues.

This sequence joins TRBV6-5 and TRBJ2-1, with a possible D match to TRBD1 (6 bases). V shed 5 bases and J shed 4 bases, with 12 bases lying between them. Germline assignment: CDR1 MNHEY and CDR2 SVGAGI. This CDR3 contains 14 residues. The chain's CDR3 is CASSATGIYNEQFF. The CDR3 DNA is TGTGCCAGCAGTGCCACAGGGATTTACAATGAGCAGTTCTTC.

This clone showed up just a few times. This chain uses TRBV19 with TRBJ2-7; D ambiguous. The CDR3 is 13 amino acids. The V end lost 6 bases, the J end lost 0 bases, and 9 bases lay between the germline ends. The germline V gene has CDR1 LNHDA and CDR2 SQIVND (reference sequence). The CDR3 loop reads CASSRLNSYEQYF. CDR3 bases: TGTGCCAGTAGCAGACTGAACTCCTACGAGCAGTACTTC.